The 5 T cell receptor beta chains given below trace back to one sample, sequenced in a study of T cells in localized non-small cell lung cancer. Generated by immunoSEQ multiplex PCR, the TCRdb table keeps only in-frame clones and is missing some. The sample includes 1,300 or so clones, 20% to 25% of them seen just once. This sample comprised normal lung tissue next to the tumor, obtained before any cancer treatment. These receptors all come from a woman aged 40-75 years with stage I lung adenocarcinoma.

The rearrangement links TRBV5-1 to TRBJ1-3; weak D call: TRBD1 (5 bases). Trimming took off 4 bases at V and 0 bases at J, with 14 bases between the two ends. This CDR3 comprises 16 residues. CDR1 and CDR2 from the germline V gene are SGHRS and YFSETQ. CDR3 protein: CASSPSTGSSGNTIYF. DNA of the CDR3: TGCGCCAGCAGCCCATCAACAGGTAGCTCTGGAAACACCATATATTTT.

This clone was seen more than once but under ten times. This chain joins TRBV9 and TRBJ1-4; D is undetermined. V lost 4 bases and J lost 3, with 19 bases in between. The CDR3 totals 17 residues. Germline V CDR1 and CDR2: SGDLS, YYNGEE. The CDR3 DNA sequence: TGTGCCAGCAGCCCCCGAATTTCCGGGGTGGCTAATGAAAAACTGTTTTTT. Its protein is CASSPRISGVANEKLFF.

This clone was seen a handful of times. This chain uses TRBV11-3 with TRBJ2-7, with 9 bases identical to TRBD2. CDR1 is SGHNT and CDR2 is YENEEA in the germline V gene. CDR3 length equals 16 residues. Trimming at V came to 4 bases and at J to 3 bases, leaving 10 bases not matched to a gene. The CDR3 nucleotides are TGTGCCAGCAGCTCCACCAAAGGACTAGCGAACTACGAGCAGTACTTC. Its protein product is CASSSTKGLANYEQYF.

The rearrangement joins TRBV10-3 to TRBJ1-2; tentative D call: TRBD1 (6 bases). This CDR3 has 15 amino acids. CDR1 is ENHRY and CDR2 is SYGVKD in the germline V gene. The V end lost 2 bases, the J end lost 0 bases, and 10 bases lay between the germline ends. The CDR3 DNA is TGTGCCATCAGTGAGGGACAGACCTCTAACTATGGCTACACCTTC. Protein product: CAISEGQTSNYGYTF.

This clone ranks as large. The chain links TRBV6-8 to TRBJ1-4, with D uncertain. Germline V gene data show CDR1 as MNHGY and CDR2 as SAAAGT. The germline V and J ends were trimmed by 2 bases and 7 bases, with 17 bases remaining between them. CDR3 length equals 16 residues. The CDR3 spells CASSYTRISQSEKLFF. Written as DNA, the CDR3 is TGTGCCAGCAGTTACACAAGGATCTCCCAAAGTGAAAAACTGTTTTTT.